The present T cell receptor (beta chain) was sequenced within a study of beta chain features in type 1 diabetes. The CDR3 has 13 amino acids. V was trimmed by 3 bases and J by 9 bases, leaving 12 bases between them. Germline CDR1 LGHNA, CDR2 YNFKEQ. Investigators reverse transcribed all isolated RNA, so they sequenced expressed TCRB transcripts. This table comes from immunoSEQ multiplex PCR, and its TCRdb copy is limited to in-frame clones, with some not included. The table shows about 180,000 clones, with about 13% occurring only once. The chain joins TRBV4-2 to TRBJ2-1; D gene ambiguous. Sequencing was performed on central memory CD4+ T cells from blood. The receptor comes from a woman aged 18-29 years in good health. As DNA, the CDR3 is TGTGCCAGCAGCCATCCTCCCCACGGTGAGCAGTTCTTC. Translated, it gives CASSHPPHGEQFF.